Sequencing of this TCR beta chain was carried out in a study of cytomegalovirus exposure and HLA in healthy donors (dated by TCRdb to 2017 to 2019). For context, the study as a whole: An earlier analysis of approximately 640 of the donors reported more than 250 Gb of sequence data and 117 million unique TCR beta sequences from some 180 million T cells. About 310 gigabases of sequencing data and 78 million or so unique TCR sequences were included in an early release covering about 620 HLA-typed donors. Of the roughly 400 genotyped donors, less than 90% were placed in the genetic ancestry cluster associated with self-reported Caucasian donors. The study aimed to test whether signatures of past pathogen exposure could be identified by cataloging public T cell receptors. The T cell repertoires of under 750 subjects were profiled by immunosequencing and related to cytomegalovirus serostatus. A separate validation cohort of roughly 130 different subjects was used in addition to the 666-subject first cohort. To predict cytomegalovirus infection status, the study combined high-throughput TCR immunosequencing, statistical association of individual TCRs with disease status, and machine learning. A later analysis re-analyzed previously published TCR beta repertoires from roughly 600 donors and added high-resolution HLA genotyping to study TCR occurrence patterns. Rather than drawing on any new phenotypic data, the later analysis identified candidate immune exposures from TCR beta sequences and the way those sequences occurred across donors. In an earlier analysis of about 590 of the donors, high-throughput TCR beta sequencing was used to judge whether each TCR beta V gene segment behaved as functional or pseudogenic. Donor age, sex, ethnicity and CMV serostatus were compiled together with the repertoire data. In a later genetic analysis, genome-wide SNP genotypes for 398 of the 666 donors were used, and that subset was treated as a discovery cohort. Every repertoire in the discovery cohort had been generated on one and the same sequencing platform. Class I and class II HLA loci were covered by the typing at four-digit resolution. Typing coverage varied by locus: roughly 620-630 donors for A, B, C, DRB1 and DQB1; approximately 500 for DQA1; about 570 for DPA1; under 490 for DPB1. Roughly 5 DR-DQ haplotypes were handled as single units for association and clustering, since linkage in the cohort was strong. On average, around 200,000 unique TCR beta nucleotide sequences were sequenced per donor among 398 genotyped donors of the cohort, with roughly 19% of those sequences being non-productive.

The cohort consisted of 650 to 700 healthy bone marrow donors. All cohort members were sampled while nominally healthy, although unrecorded immune exposures were likely present. The donor was CMV seropositive and was included in the group of about 290 seropositive cohort members. A peripheral blood sample was collected from each donor, and TCR beta sequencing was performed on peripheral blood mononuclear cells. Genomic DNA extraction from the blood cell samples was performed with the Qiagen DNeasy Blood Extraction Kit. Results the study describes overall, beyond this receptor: According to the authors, the approach could potentially be generalized to other disease states and immunological phenotypes. Because counts were too low, fewer than 20 rarely observed V segments, including chromosome 9 orphons, were excluded from the earlier analysis of some 590 of the donors. Linkage disequilibrium might explain the correlated functional status among segregating V segments, but an unknown experimental factor could not be ruled out. In the study, 150 to 200 TCR beta chains were listed as associated with cytomegalovirus. According to a later analysis, parvovirus B19, influenza, CMV and Epstein-Barr virus appeared linked to several top co-occurrence clusters. A cluster of highly shared sequence variants was judged likely to be a technical artifact of the sequencing pipeline. In this cohort, only TCR beta chains were sequenced, and detectable features were limited by the absence of alpha or paired-chain data. A later analysis associated around 16,000 TCR beta sequences with specific HLA alleles at a false discovery rate of 0.05. The classifier was reported to diagnose cytomegalovirus status with high specificity and sensitivity in both the original cohort and the validation cohort. Broadly in line with IMGT annotations, most TCR beta V segments showed up in productive rearrangements about 87% or about 30% of the time in an earlier analysis of several hundred of the donors. Because HLA typing was unavailable for some donors at each locus, only the typed subset was used in association tests. According to a later analysis, most CMV-associated TCR beta chains appeared to be HLA-restricted, and the HLA associations seemed to be driven largely by CMV exposure. CMV serostatus was the only immune exposure information available for the cohort. A further reported finding was that TCR beta sequences accurately predicted the HLA-A and HLA-B alleles for most subjects in the first cohort. Some IMGT-functional V segments, including TRBV6-2 and TRBV6-3, could not be told apart with the 87-base-pair reads, so those segments were excluded. A few of the identified cytomegalovirus-associated TCR beta chains were confirmed in vitro to be specific for cytomegalovirus antigens. Compared with equally common non-associated chains, HLA-associated TCR beta chains in a later analysis were more clonally expanded and had lower generation probabilities. According to a later analysis, TCR association rates differed among HLA loci, with DRB1 alleles showing the most associated TCRs and HLA-C alleles showing the fewest. Sequencing depth was assumed to be roughly uniform across donors in the presence/absence analyses, though that assumption may not hold. Assigning TCR associations to individual alleles was difficult when HLA alleles, especially DR and DQ, strongly co-occurred. Compared with the roughly 700-donor mean, donors in an Asian-associated ancestry cluster had fewer N-insertions in productive TCRs, according to a later genetic analysis. In a later genetic analysis, a missense DCLRE1C variant was associated with V-gene and J-gene trimming of TCR beta chains, and the association was replicated in an independent cohort. Most TCR sequences were seen in very few donors, while some public TCRs were found in many individuals.

Library preparation used the immunoSEQ multiplex PCR assay. A mixture of 60 forward primers for TCR Vbeta segments and 13 reverse primers for TCR Jbeta segments was used in the multiplex PCR. The CDR3 region of rearranged TCR beta genes was amplified from genomic DNA with a multiplex PCR assay. The amplified TCR beta libraries were sequenced on the Illumina HiSeq System as 87-base-pair reads. The paper's processing steps were these. A later analysis tallied 80 million to 95 million unique TCR beta chains across the 660 or so repertoires, and roughly 11 million of those chains were shared by two or more donors. A nearest-neighbor algorithm error-corrected the raw reads and collapsed the reads into unique sequences, merging closely related sequences to remove PCR and sequencing errors. To assign V, D and J gene segments, CDR3 sequences were aligned to IMGT reference sequences. For a sequence to be retained, a match of at least six nucleotides was required to both a V gene segment and a J gene segment. Rearrangements were called productive when the CDR3 lacked stop codons and stayed in frame with V and J; all others were non-productive. Following IMGT convention, CDR3 was defined as the stretch from the second conserved V-encoded cysteine up to the conserved J-encoded phenylalanine. The earlier analysis of fewer than 750 of the donors excluded sequences that lacked an unambiguous match to a single V gene segment. An earlier analysis of roughly 590 of the donors called V segments functional above 56.7% productive rearrangements and segregating when the between-donor standard deviation exceeded 5%. A statistical classification framework was built to diagnose cytomegalovirus status from the catalog of TCR beta chain sequences. In a later analysis, V and J genes were assigned by comparing TCR nucleotide sequences against IMGT/GENE-DB human TR gene sequences. Using the TCRdist pipeline, a later analysis assigned CDR3 sequences along with most-parsimonious VDJ recombination scenarios. In a later analysis, every TCR beta chain was defined by the combination of its CDR3 amino acid sequence and its V-gene family, and reads without a unique V-gene family were dropped. In a later analysis, 450 to 600 highly shared, low-generation-probability nucleotide sequences were removed to address suspected cross-contamination and a sequencing artifact. A later analysis calculated a clonal expansion index for each public chain from normalized within-repertoire ranks of inferred template counts. A later analysis computed generation probabilities with a VDJ recombination model fitted to out-of-frame rearrangements, and checked the results against IGoR. Hypergeometric tests were used in a later analysis to score TCR-TCR, TCR-HLA and TCR-CMV co-occurrence, with a repertoire-size bias correction applied to the TCR pairs. False discovery rates were estimated in a later analysis by permuting HLA or CMV assignments 20 times. A later analysis grouped co-occurring TCRs with DBSCAN, adding TCRdist sequence similarity when clustering within HLA-allele-positive subsets. Repertoires with fewer than 30,000 or more than 120,000 public chains were left out of co-occurrence clustering, as were a few repertoires with anomalous nucleotide sharing. The table was pulled from immuneACCESS by TCRdb, which kept in-frame rearrangements only. Such tables lose some clones; where checked, under half of the loss comes from unresolved V genes, and the rest has no known cause. That table furnishes V, J and clone size, whereas the DNA furnished D and trimming. Across this sample there are 81,000 or so clones, with about two thirds seen only once. Over 5% of the sample is in the top ten clones.

As regards this clone: Its antigen specificity is not known. Per-base quality was not reported, and no clone a single base away is much larger than it.

Between the V and J ends, shortened by 1 base and 4 bases respectively, the junction contains 13 bases. From the cysteine through the phenylalanine, the CDR3 covers 14 amino acids. The only DNA kept is the CDR3, 42 bases in frame from the first base. For CDR1 and CDR2, the germline V gene lists SQVTM and ANQGSEA. Recombination connected TRBV29-1 to TRBJ1-1; TRBD1 is possibly the D segment (5 matching bases). Sequencing was performed on PBMCs. The receptor's source is a woman in her twenties or thirties in good health and CMV-seropositive. The bases read TGCAGCGTTGAAGCCCAGGGTCTGAGCACTGAAGCTTTCTTT. It specifies CSVEAQGLSTEAFF.